This TCR beta chain originates from a study of shared clonotypes between healthy human individuals. On the study more broadly: Each donor's CD8 memory used one plate, CD8 naive two, each CD4 subset three. General study points: Only blood was sampled; tissue repertoires likely differ. Large sequencing depth failed to make sorted-subset sequencing complete, rarefaction showed.

Evenly divided among several immunoSEQ plates was the genomic DNA of each subset. Profiled with immunoSEQ multiplex PCR; TCRdb holds only in-frame clones, not every one. The table shows hundreds of thousands of clones, with around four fifths occurring only once. For this clone: Its antigen remains unidentified. At the DNA level, this CDR3 is encoded by other sequences in the same sample as well.

The trim removed 5 bases at V and 2 bases at J, leaving 6 bases unmatched. CDR3 length: 15 amino acids. The germline gives CDR1 SGHTA, CDR2 FQGNSA. This receptor was identified in a woman under 40 in good health. Sequenced input: memory CD4+ T cells sorted from blood. As for subset: CD45RA-negative fraction. The rearrangement uses TRBV7-2 and TRBJ2-7; 10 positions agree with TRBD2. CDR3 residues: CASSATSGTTYEQYF. CDR3 nucleotides: TGTGCCAGCAGCGCAACTAGCGGGACAACCTACGAGCAGTACTTC.